These T cell receptor beta chains were read from a single sample in a study of T-cell memory formation after mild COVID-19. In TCRdb, the 5' RACE reads were re-called with MiXCR into one record per CDR3 protein. The data hold about 430,000 distinct CDR3 sequences, with about 20% observed a single time. The sequenced sample consisted of PBMCs or a T cell subset sorted from them (not recorded which). The source of these receptors is a man aged 18 to 29 who had mild COVID-19 (a few samples of this study predate the infection). Cell type and time point are not known. Both conserved end residues are part of each CDR3. Not all rows give a size; the values are once, few, many and, for expanded clones, a class.

TRBV6-6	few	TRBJ2-3	CASSGTRHTDTQYF
TRBV3-1	few	TRBJ1-2	CASSQDANGGGYTF
TRBV5-1	many	TRBJ2-1	CASRFIGDEQFF
TRBV15	-	TRBJ2-3	CATSRGSGGTDTQYF
TRBV12-3/TRBV12-4	-	TRBJ1-5	CASSRQGNSNQPQHF
TRBV11-2	-	TRBJ2-3	CASSLMPGPTDTQYF
TRBV10-3	few	TRBJ2-1	CAISESGSPGGGKLEQFF
TRBV7-3	-	TRBJ2-3	CASRKATSGGQMQYF
TRBV18	-	TRBJ1-2	CASSPPIRGVDGYTF
TRBV15	-	TRBJ2-3	CATSNSGGVVYSTDTQYF
TRBV29-1	-	TRBJ1-1	CSVALGGDGTEAFF
TRBV7-4	many	TRBJ2-3	CASSLVFVPPGYF
TRBV7-9	-	TRBJ2-1	CASSQGGQGFF
TRBV19	-	TRBJ2-4	CATFYSKGGKNIQYF
TRBV7-3	few	TRBJ2-2	CASSFVGSGELFF
TRBV30	-	TRBJ2-5	CAWGGGAETQYF
TRBV4-1	few	TRBJ2-2	CASSLGALANTGELFF
TRBV5-1	-	TRBJ2-7	CASSPDQGKQYF
TRBV30	many	TRBJ2-3	CAWRAGGDADTQYF
TRBV3-1	many	TRBJ2-7	CASSQWGRTYEQYF
TRBV24-1	-	TRBJ1-6	CATSDFPPRRDSPLHF
TRBV2	few	TRBJ2-7	CASSTSTGFYEQYF
TRBV5-1	-	TRBJ2-4	CASSFPDQNIQYF
TRBV7-2	-	TRBJ2-3	CASSSRLPTGTSTDTQYF
TRBV24-1	few	TRBJ2-2	CANSYLRQDWSTGELFF
TRBV12-5	few	TRBJ2-7	CASGPWTGVHEQYF
TRBV7-2	many	TRBJ2-5	CASSLGQGDLRETQYF
TRBV11-2	-	TRBJ1-1	CASSPPAYRGPMNTEAFF
TRBV5-1	few	TRBJ2-5	CASSLAPTGLERETQYF
TRBV18	-	TRBJ2-3	CASSPSGHSLYTQYF
TRBV24-1	few	TRBJ2-1	CATSTGDYNEQFF
TRBV7-9	few	TRBJ2-2	CASSETPGQGHTGELFF
TRBV20-1	-	TRBJ2-2	CSARLTRGDNTGELFF
TRBV29-1	few	TRBJ2-3	CSVENRLRTDTQYF
TRBV4-1	many	TRBJ2-1	CASSQANLVGSSYNEQFF
TRBV20-1	-	TRBJ2-5	CSARDDGGRQETQYF
TRBV7-9	few	TRBJ2-3	CASNLRGRADTQYF
TRBV9	few	TRBJ1-5	CASSETGDSNQPQHF
TRBV4-2	-	TRBJ2-3	CASSQAVGTPRDTQYF
TRBV20-1	few	TRBJ1-1	CSARTSRGSFF
TRBV3-1	many	TRBJ2-5	CASSQEVTQYF
TRBV7-8	few	TRBJ1-4	CASSFGPGNEKLFF
TRBV11-2	few	TRBJ2-7	CASSLAPGTSYEQYF
TRBV4-3	few	TRBJ2-6	CASSHLGAGSRSGANVLTF
TRBV2	few	TRBJ2-7	CASSEAGFDKQYF
TRBV6-6	-	TRBJ1-1	CASSYWGTGGEAFF
TRBV11-2	-	TRBJ2-5	CASSWGVWETQYF